Listed below are T cell receptor beta chains from one sample, sequenced in a study of beta chain features in type 1 diabetes. Clones were sequenced by immunoSEQ multiplex PCR, and TCRdb holds only the in-frame ones, with some missing. The table includes 120,000 or so clones, roughly 17% detected once. Sequencing was carried out using central memory CD4+ T cells from blood. These receptors were obtained from a man younger than 30 with type 1 diabetes. Each CDR3 is given with its conserved first and last residue.

v_gene	j_gene	CDR3aa
TRBV7-2	TRBJ2-5	CASSPGGGLRETQYF
TRBV9	TRBJ2-1	CASSRTSGPSAEQFF
TRBV9	TRBJ2-5	CASSVNRGRETQYF
TRBV28	TRBJ2-1	CASSFWEGSYNEQFF
TRBV6-5	TRBJ1-2	CASSPGTGYYGYTF
TRBV6-5	TRBJ2-5	CASSYAGRLETQYF
TRBV9	TRBJ2-2	CASSSPSYTGELFF
TRBV28	TRBJ2-6	CASSRITGAGANVLTF
TRBV4-1	TRBJ1-2	CASSQGGVSYGYTF
TRBV13	TRBJ1-5	CASSPWGQPQHF
TRBV4-2	TRBJ2-5	CASSQRLGQGEETQYF
TRBV5-1	TRBJ2-3	CASSLDLDTQYF
TRBV30	TRBJ2-7	CALELRTGGEQYF
TRBV10-3	TRBJ2-5	CAISARDRGLETQYF
TRBV19	TRBJ2-5	CASSIGQGSYQETQYF
TRBV29-1	TRBJ2-7	CSGVSEQYF
TRBV7-9	TRBJ1-4	CASSFSNEKLFF
TRBV7-7	TRBJ2-7	CASSLDGTGPYEQYF
TRBV11-2	TRBJ2-1	CASSSVRGSYNEQFF
TRBV7-2	TRBJ2-7	CASSLDGGRAYEQYF
TRBV27	TRBJ2-1	CASSLRPMGDNEQFF
TRBV12-5	TRBJ2-1	CASGLGVALNNEQFF
TRBV9	TRBJ1-2	CASSVEGQGVQGYTF
TRBV10-3	TRBJ1-5	CAISPGYSNQPQHF
TRBV25-1	TRBJ1-3	CASSELPSGNTIYF
TRBV5-1	TRBJ2-5	CASSSGLAGVRAAETQYF
TRBV19	TRBJ2-5	CASSMEFPPETQYF
TRBV11-2	TRBJ2-2	CASSNQNTGELFF
TRBV11-1	TRBJ2-5	CASSFPGSGTETQYF
TRBV4-3	TRBJ1-1	CASSLGQVGTEAFF
TRBV27	TRBJ1-4	CASSVGQGAVEKLFF
TRBV11-2	TRBJ2-3	CASSLSLDTQYF
TRBV18	TRBJ2-1	CASSPGTGSVNEQFF
TRBV9	TRBJ2-1	CASSVAGGSYNEQFF
TRBV6-5	TRBJ1-1	CASSTTGTEAFF
TRBV30	TRBJ2-7	CAWSVAGPVGYEQYF
TRBV7-2	TRBJ2-3	CASSLMTDTQYF
TRBV5-4	TRBJ2-6	CASSSQPGANVLTF
TRBV4-3	TRBJ1-4	CASSQGPPGQGLGEKLFF
TRBV28	TRBJ1-1	CASSLWEREAFF
TRBV5-4	TRBJ2-7	CASSLEGPQGAEQYF
TRBV7-2	TRBJ1-4	CASSRDSLNEKLFF
TRBV30	TRBJ1-5	CAWSYDRGSPKPQHF
TRBV7-2	TRBJ1-2	CASSRLGDYGYTF
TRBV30	TRBJ2-1	CAWSLPDRGFFNEQFF
TRBV27	TRBJ2-5	CASSVHGGEETQYF
TRBV30	TRBJ2-1	CAWTTQIGNEQFF
TRBV15	TRBJ1-2	CATSRLTPDGYTF
TRBV28	TRBJ2-1	CASIPTLDQAYNEQFF
TRBV27	TRBJ2-3	CASSRTATDTQYF
TRBV30	TRBJ2-3	CAWSQDTQYF
TRBV5-1	TRBJ2-3	CASSEGSVEDTQYF
TRBV7-2	TRBJ2-7	CASSRGGHQRLYEQYF
TRBV7-3	TRBJ2-3	CAGQLGVYTDTQYF
TRBV7-2	TRBJ2-7	CASSLTDRVHEQYF
TRBV30	TRBJ1-2	CAWSIVDKGGYGYTF